The T cell receptor (beta chain) described here comes from a study of radiotherapy plus CTLA-4 blockade in lung cancer. The CDR3 length is 14 residues. V dropped 0 bases and J dropped 4 bases, with 9 bases sitting between them. Germline V gene sequence: CDR1 SGHRS, CDR2 YFSETQ. Measured with immunoSEQ multiplex PCR; TCRdb has only the in-frame clones, and not every one. The table records roughly 85,000 clones, roughly 86% of them present only once. The rearrangement uses TRBV5-1 and TRBJ2-3; D is unclear. The source material was peripheral blood, sampled from a patient treated with radiotherapy plus ipilimumab. The receptor was isolated from a human donor with non-small cell lung cancer that progressed on radiotherapy plus ipilimumab. This CDR3 reads CASSLGVRPDTQYF. The CDR3 coding sequence is TGCGCCAGCAGCTTGGGTGTCAGGCCAGATACGCAGTATTTT.